The 16 T cell receptor beta chains below all came from one sample that was sequenced in a study of blood T cell repertoires in COVID-19. TCRdb's table, derived via immunoSEQ multiplex PCR, lists solely in-frame clones and lacks some. The repertoire holds 200,000 to 250,000 clones, with roughly 82% as singletons. The sequencing input was peripheral blood. The source is an older man with acute or convalescent COVID-19.

The CDR3 DNA is TGCGCCAGCAGCGAGGGACATGCGAACACCGGGGAGCTGTTTTTT. Translating it yields CASSEGHANTGELFF. V gene TRBV5-1 combines with J gene TRBJ2-2; D may be TRBD1 (6 bases). The CDR3 covers 15 residues. V was pared by 4 bases and J by 0 bases, with 10 bases between. Germline assignment: CDR1 SGHRS and CDR2 YFSETQ. Full variable domain (rest looked up from reference TRBV5-1 and TRBJ2-2): KAGVTQTPRYLIKTRGQQVTLSCSPISGHRSVSWYQQTPGQGLQFLFEYFSETQRNKGNFPGRFSGRQFSNSRSEMNVSTLELGDSALYLCASSEGHANTGELFFGEGSRLTVL.

The chain combines TRBV7-2 with TRBJ2-3; 12 bases align to TRBD1. The CDR3 contains 16 residues. Germline loops: CDR1 SGHTA, CDR2 FQGNSA. The V and J ends lost 6 bases and 1 base, in that order; junction bases with no gene match: 5. The CDR3 DNA reads as TGTGCCAGCAGACTAGGGACAGGGGGCGGCACAGATACGCAGTATTTT. Protein sequence: CASRLGTGGGTDTQYF. The full variable domain, in which reference TRBV7-2 and TRBJ2-3 provide the parts outside the CDR3, is GAGVSQSPSNKVTEKGKDVELRCDPISGHTALYWYRQSLGQGLEFLIYFQGNSAPDKSGLPSDRFSAERTGGSVSTLTIQRTQQEDSAVYLCASRLGTGGGTDTQYFGPGTRLTVL.

CDR3: CASSYRTGSSGYTF. In nucleotides, the CDR3 is TGTGCCAGCAGTTACCGGACAGGGTCGAGTGGCTACACCTTC. The rearrangement uses TRBV6-5 and TRBJ1-2; 8 nucleotides agree with TRBD1. V lost 2 bases, J lost 7 bases, and 6 bases stayed unmatched. This CDR3 has 14 residues. Germline loops: CDR1 MNHEY, CDR2 SVGAGI.

V gene TRBV28 combines with J gene TRBJ1-1; 9 bases are a match to TRBD1. The V and J ends lost 7 bases and 6 bases, in that order; junction bases with no gene match: 9. Germline V gene lookup returns CDR1 MDHEN and CDR2 SYDVKM. CDR3 length equals 14 residues. CDR3 nucleotides: TGTGCCAGCAAGAAAGGGACAGGGTCCTCTGAAGCTTTCTTT. Protein: CASKKGTGSSEAFF. Together with reference TRBV28 and TRBJ1-1, the CDR3 gives the full variable domain: DVKVTQSSRYLVKRTGEKVFLECVQDMDHENMFWYRQDPGLGLRLIYFSYDVKMKEKGDIPEGYSVSREKKERFSLILESASTNQTSMYLCASKKGTGSSEAFFGQGTRLTVV.

A single count supports this clone. CDR3 loop: CASSTPSGRDNEQFF. The CDR3 DNA reads as TGCGCCAGCAGCACTCCTAGCGGGCGGGACAATGAGCAGTTCTTC. V gene TRBV5-1 combines with J gene TRBJ2-1; 8 bases are a match to TRBD2. V shed 4 bases, J shed 5 bases, and the junction held 8 bases outside the gene matches. Germline values: CDR1 SGHRS, CDR2 YFSETQ. CDR3 size: 15 residues.

Points on this clone: In the same sample, other DNA sequences code for this CDR3. The rearrangement links TRBV9 to TRBJ2-3; a weak D match, TRBD2 (5 bases). Trimming took 0 bases from V and 0 from J, leaving 8 bases between them. Germline-derived CDR1 and CDR2 are SGDLS and YYNGEE. The CDR3 length is 15 residues. In DNA, the CDR3 is TGTGCCAGCAGCGTAGGTGGAGGTAGCACAGATACGCAGTATTTT. It encodes CASSVGGGSTDTQYF.

This clone was seen more than once but under ten times. This rearrangement joins TRBV7-2 to TRBJ1-2, with D possibly being TRBD1 (5 bases). The V end lost 6 bases, the J end lost 3 bases, and 8 bases lay between the germline ends. The CDR3 covers 12 residues. From germline, CDR1 is SGHTA and CDR2 FQGNSA. The CDR3 loop is CASRAGDYGYTF. In DNA, the CDR3 is TGTGCCAGCAGGGCGGGGGACTATGGCTACACCTTC.

This clone was picked up one time. The chain's CDR3 is CASSLARRDTEAFF. The CDR3 nucleotides read TGTGCCAGCAGTTTAGCGCGGAGGGACACTGAAGCTTTCTTT. This sequence joins TRBV28 and TRBJ1-1, with D unclear. Germline CDR1 reads MDHEN; CDR2 reads SYDVKM. V was trimmed by 2 bases and J by 3 bases, leaving 10 bases between them. The CDR3 sequence is 14 residues long.

The chain combines TRBV11-3 with TRBJ2-1; 7 bases fit TRBD1. Germline CDR1 SGHNT, CDR2 YENEEA. V dropped 6 bases and J dropped 9; count of bases not matched to a gene: 14. CDR3 length equals 15 residues. The CDR3: CASSYRDRVEGEQFF. Written as DNA, the CDR3 is TGTGCCAGCAGTTACCGAGACAGGGTCGAGGGTGAGCAGTTCTTC.

As for this clone: This CDR3 is also generated by other DNA sequences in the sample. J is TRBJ2-7 and V is TRBV5-1; no reliable D call. V lost 0 bases and J lost 0, with 7 bases in between. The germline V gene encodes CDR1 SGHRS and CDR2 YFSETQ. This CDR3 is built from 14 residues. CDR3 in DNA: TGCGCCAGCAGCTTGGCAGGCAGCTCCTACGAGCAGTACTTC. Amino acid sequence: CASSLAGSSYEQYF.

V usage is TRBV28 and J usage is TRBJ1-6, with 9 bases aligning to TRBD1. After removal of 5 bases from V and 11 bases from J, the junction contained 4 bases not matched to a gene. The length of the CDR3 is 13 residues. Germline CDR1 and CDR2: MDHEN and SYDVKM. The CDR3 DNA reads as TGTGCCAGCAGTGGGACAGGGAAAACACCCCTCCACTTT. The encoded protein is CASSGTGKTPLHF. The full variable domain, with the rest looked up from reference TRBV28 and TRBJ1-6, is DVKVTQSSRYLVKRTGEKVFLECVQDMDHENMFWYRQDPGLGLRLIYFSYDVKMKEKGDIPEGYSVSREKKERFSLILESASTNQTSMYLCASSGTGKTPLHFGNGTRLTVT.

The rearrangement links TRBV5-1 to TRBJ2-5; the match to TRBD2 covers 10 bases. This CDR3 is built from 16 residues. The germline V gene encodes CDR1 SGHRS and CDR2 YFSETQ. J was trimmed by 4 bases and V by 3 bases; bases with no gene match: 9. The CDR3 is CASSSMPLAGAETQYF. The CDR3, as DNA: TGCGCCAGCAGCTCCATGCCCCTAGCGGGGGCAGAGACCCAGTACTTC.

CDR3 in DNA: TGTGCCAGCAGCCAAGTCACTAGCGCCCGCTCCTACAATGAGCAGTTCTTC. Its protein product is CASSQVTSARSYNEQFF. The chain uses TRBV3-1 (or the pseudogene TRBV3-2) and TRBJ2-1, with TRBD2 identical over 7 bases. V dropped 1 base and J dropped 0; count of bases not matched to a gene: 6. Per germline, CDR1 LGHDT and CDR2 YNNKEL (reference sequence). This CDR3 has 17 residues.

The chain joins TRBV7-2 to TRBJ1-2, with D perhaps TRBD1 (6 bases). The CDR3 length is 14 residues. In germline, CDR1 is SGHTA, CDR2 FQGNSA. V lost 1 base to trimming and J lost 2 bases, with 8 bases between them. The CDR3 nucleotides read TGTGCCAGCAGCTTAGGGCAGGGGAACTATGGCTACACCTTC. Its translation is CASSLGQGNYGYTF.

V gene TRBV7-8 combines with J gene TRBJ2-7; TRBD1 might be the D (6 bases). From germline, CDR1 is SGHVS and CDR2 FQNEAQ. The length of the CDR3 is 18 residues. V lost 0 bases and J lost 2, with 20 bases in between. CDR3 in amino acids: CASSLAAQTGHGTYEQYF. The CDR3 region has the DNA TGTGCCAGCAGCTTAGCCGCCCAAACGGGACATGGGACCTACGAGCAGTACTTC.

The chain has TRBV28 and TRBJ2-2; a weak D match, TRBD2 (7 bases). The CDR3 extends over 15 amino acids. Germline V gives CDR1 MDHEN, CDR2 SYDVKM. Trimming left V 6 bases short and J 6 bases short, with 17 bases between. The CDR3 bases are TGTGCCAGCAGCCAAGGGGGGGGCCCCGCCGGGGAGCTGTTTTTT. Protein: CASSQGGGPAGELFF.